This TCR beta chain originates from a study of blood T cell repertoires in COVID-19. Study-level background: The cDNA or gDNA used as material had been derived from T cells, B-cell-depleted T cells, or PBMCs.

Authors' methods: Estimates of nucleated cell counts were drawn from the amplification of reference gene primers. Only in-frame clones appear in the TCRdb table, and some are missing; sequencing was by immunoSEQ multiplex PCR. V, J and clone size are those of that table, while D and trimming were read from the DNA. The sample shows 25,000 to 35,000 clones, just under 95% of them seen only once. This clone was detected only once. CDR3 size: 15 residues. The V and J ends lost 2 bases and 9 bases, in that order; junction bases with no gene match: 7. Germline CDR1 is SGHKS and CDR2 is YYEKEE (reference sequence).

Sequencing was carried out using peripheral blood. This sequence originates from a woman between 65 and 79 years old with COVID-19, enrolled during active disease. The chain has TRBV5-5 and TRBJ2-1; 11 positions agree with TRBD2. The CDR3: CASSFSLLAGGEQFF. The CDR3 DNA reads TGTGCCAGCAGCTTCTCTCTCCTAGCGGGGGGTGAGCAGTTCTTC. The variable domain in full, with the rest retrieved from reference TRBV5-5 and TRBJ2-1, is DAGVTQSPTHLIKTRGQQVTLRCSPISGHKSVSWYQQVLGQGPQFIFQYYEKEERGRGNFPDRFSARQFPNYSSELNVNALLLGDSALYLCASSFSLLAGGEQFFGPGTRLTVL.